This record concerns one T cell receptor beta chain sequence. Its specific antigen is unknown. Per-nucleotide qualities are absent, and no much larger clonotype sits a single base away. The trial excluded patients who had a history of autoimmune disease or were on systemic immunosuppression. Peripheral blood for TCR sequencing was drawn from every dose cohort at baseline, at cycle 4 day 1 and at cycle 7 day 1. Samples were obtained from an open-label, multicenter, first-in-human phase I dose-escalation trial of ivuxolimab. Adults with locally advanced or metastatic melanoma, renal cell, hepatocellular, or head and neck squamous cell carcinoma were enrolled in the trial. Before TCR sequencing, CD4+ and CD8+ T cells were separately sorted from peripheral blood. Genomic DNA was extracted from sorted cells for sequencing of the TCRbeta CDR3 region. The immunoSEQ Assay was used to sequence the TCRbeta CDR3 regions. TCRdb holds this immuneACCESS table with in-frame rearrangements only. Some clones are missing; in checked studies, unresolved V genes explain under half, and the rest has no known cause. The sample table shows about 62,000 clones, and around 79% are seen once. The biggest ten clones account for 5% to 6% of the sample.

The data derive from a study of OX40 agonist ivuxolimab in advanced cancers. With respect to the entire study: Ivuxolimab, which targeted the costimulatory receptor OX40 (CD134), was an agonistic, fully human IgG2 monoclonal antibody. Intravenous ivuxolimab was administered to patients every 2 weeks at six dose levels: 0.01, 0.1, 0.3, 1.5, 3 and 10 mg/kg. Of the approximately 50 patients in dose escalation, about 20 had hepatocellular carcinoma, some 15 had melanoma, 9 had renal cell carcinoma and 9 had head and neck cancer. A male proportion of 70% to 90% and a mean age of about 60 years, ranging from roughly 23 to 85, were recorded for the dose-escalation cohort. Prior anti-PD-1, anti-PD-L1 or anti-CTLA-4 therapy was permitted, and about two fifths of dose-escalation patients had received checkpoint inhibitors. Three dose-escalation patients achieved partial responses, one with hepatocellular carcinoma and two with cutaneous melanoma. The purpose of peripheral TCRbeta sequencing was to test whether ivuxolimab changed TCR sequence diversity and led to clonal T-cell expansion. The paper covers the monotherapy dose-escalation part of the phase I ivuxolimab trial, which included N ≈ 57 patients.

Overall results and qualifications from the work: Low levels of normalized T-cell clonal expansion were also seen in some patients who did not respond. In the 0.1-3.0 mg/kg groups, partial responders had among the lowest normalized peripheral clonal expansion, particularly in CD8+ T cells. At doses from 0.1 to 3.0 mg/kg, clonal expansion was seen in both CD4+ and CD8+ blood T cells between baseline and week 6. Antigen specificity was not determined for the clonally expanded peripheral T cells. After ivuxolimab, more expanded clones were found on average in CD8+ T cells than in CD4+ T cells.

Sequences GTSNPN (CDR1) and SVGIG (CDR2) are obtained from the germline V gene (reference sequence). V gives up 5 bases and J gives up 5 bases, and the segment between their germline ends measures 19 bases. The CDR3 contains 14 residues, cysteine and phenylalanine counted. Left in the record is the CDR3 DNA by itself, 42 bases read in frame from the first base. Recombination joined TRBV30 with TRBJ2-7; the D call is tentative, TRBD1 or TRBD2, as each matches 6 bases. The TCR comes from an adult with an advanced solid tumor such as melanoma, head and neck, liver or kidney cancer. The sample here was CD4+ or CD8+ T cells sorted from blood, taken in a trial of the OX40 agonist ivuxolimab. The CDR3 protein: CAWAGGFPPHEQYF. The nucleotides read TGTGCCTGGGCCGGGGGCTTCCCCCCACACGAGCAGTACTTC.